These T cell receptor beta chains were read from a single sample in a study of cytomegalovirus exposure and HLA in healthy donors. Here immunoSEQ multiplex PCR was the method, and the copy in TCRdb shows in-frame clones only, minus some. Among 90,000 to 150,000 clones listed, less than 85% were seen once. Sequenced: PBMCs. These receptors came from a man aged 45-65 years in good health and CMV-seropositive. Both conserved end residues are part of each CDR3. Fields, in order: V gene, J gene, D gene, clone size, CDR3 DNA, CDR3 protein. D genes are given only for firm matches. Size is stated for part of the rows, as once, few or many counts, or as a class when the clone is expanded.

TRBV15	TRBJ2-3	TRBD2	-	TGTGCCACCAGCTCACGACTAGCGGGGGGTTCGGATACGCAGTATTTT	CATSSRLAGGSDTQYF
TRBV6-1	TRBJ2-7	TRBD1	-	TGTGCCAGCAGTGTTTACAGGGGCTCAAGCTCCTACGAGCAGTACTTC	CASSVYRGSSSYEQYF
TRBV4-2	TRBJ2-7	-	-	TGTGCCAGCAGCCGAAGACTAGAGGACGAGCAGTACTTC	CASSRRLEDEQYF
TRBV14	TRBJ2-7	TRBD1	-	TGTGCCAGCAGCCAACCGGGACAGGTCTACGAGCAGTACTTC	CASSQPGQVYEQYF
TRBV2	TRBJ2-7	-	-	TGTGCCAGCAGCAGTTACTACGAGCAGTACTTC	CASSSYYEQYF
TRBV11-2	TRBJ2-1	-	-	TGTGCCAGCAGCTCCATCCAGGGGCACGTCGGAAATGAGCAGTTCTTC	CASSSIQGHVGNEQFF
TRBV27	TRBJ2-2	TRBD1	-	TGTGCCAGCAGTTTAATACAGGGGGCTGCCGGGGAGCTGTTTTTT	CASSLIQGAAGELFF
TRBV7-9	TRBJ2-1	-	-	TGTGCCAGCAGCTTAGATAGGGGTGCCTACAATGAGCAGTTCTTC	CASSLDRGAYNEQFF
TRBV11-2	TRBJ2-1	-	-	TGTGCCAGCAGCTTAGAAGGGGCGGCGGTAGGGTTCTTC	CASSLEGAAVGFF
TRBV21-1	TRBJ1-6	-	-	TGTGCCAGCAGCCACCGGACTCGATCACCCCTCCACTTT	CASSHRTRSPLHF
TRBV5-1	TRBJ2-7	TRBD2	-	TGCGCCAGCAGCATCGGGACTACCACGTCCTACGAGCAGTACTTC	CASSIGTTTSYEQYF
TRBV10-2	TRBJ1-3	-	-	TGCGCCAGCAGTGAGTCATACAGGGCTGGAAACACCATATATTTT	CASSESYRAGNTIYF
TRBV6-5	TRBJ1-4	-	-	TGTGCCAGCAGCCCGGGGCAGGGGTTTGAAAAACTGTTTTTT	CASSPGQGFEKLFF
TRBV20-1	TRBJ2-7	-	-	TGCAGTGCTAGACTAAGCTACGAGCAGTACTTC	CSARLSYEQYF
TRBV5-1	TRBJ1-1	TRBD1	-	TGCGCCAGCAGCTTGGCGGTAACAGGGGGCACTGAAGCTTTCTTT	CASSLAVTGGTEAFF
TRBV2	TRBJ1-1	-	-	TGTGCCAGCAGTGGGGTTACGCAGCGGAACACTGAAGCTTTCTTT	CASSGVTQRNTEAFF
TRBV7-9	TRBJ1-2	-	-	TGTGCCAGCAGCTTAGAGGGGAGGCGGAGTGGCTATGGCTACACCTTC	CASSLEGRRSGYGYTF
TRBV5-1	TRBJ2-5	-	-	TGCGCCAGCAGCTTCGGGGCAGCGGGTGAAGAGACCCAGTACTTC	CASSFGAAGEETQYF
TRBV9	TRBJ2-3	-	-	TGTGCCAGCAGCGTAGGCTTGGCGGGGTTTCTTAGCACAGATACGCAGTATTTT	CASSVGLAGFLSTDTQYF
TRBV29-1	TRBJ2-3	TRBD2	-	TGCAGCGTTGAACGGGGGGGCACAGATACGCAGTATTTT	CSVERGGTDTQYF
TRBV5-1	TRBJ2-1	TRBD1	-	TGCGCCAGCAGCTTGCGAAAACAGGGGACCTACAATGAGCAGTTCTTC	CASSLRKQGTYNEQFF
TRBV5-4	TRBJ2-1	TRBD2	-	TGTGCCAGCAGCTTGGGTGGCGCGGGAGACAATGAGCAGTTCTTC	CASSLGGAGDNEQFF
TRBV7-2	TRBJ2-7	-	-	TGTGCCAGCAGCTTAGGCAGGACCTACGAGCAGTACTTC	CASSLGRTYEQYF
TRBV28	TRBJ1-2	-	-	TGTGCCAGCAGTTCGGGTAGAGGCTATGGCTACACCTTC	CASSSGRGYGYTF
TRBV7-9	TRBJ1-3	TRBD1	once	TGTGCCAGCAGCAGCTACAGGGGGCTAACTGGAAACACCATATATTTT	CASSSYRGLTGNTIYF
TRBV11-3	TRBJ1-1	-	-	TGTGCCAGCAGCTTAGATTTGGGACTTAGGAGCACTGAAGCTTTCTTT	CASSLDLGLRSTEAFF
TRBV5-6	TRBJ2-1	TRBD2	-	TGTGCCAGCAGCTCCCTAGCGGGAGGGCCCGATGAGCAGTTCTTC	CASSSLAGGPDEQFF
TRBV2	TRBJ1-4	-	-	TGTGCCAGCAGTGAAGCCGGGGTCAGTGAAAAACTGTTTTTT	CASSEAGVSEKLFF
TRBV19	TRBJ2-1	-	-	TGTGCCAGTACACTCGACAGAGAACCCTACAATGAGCAGTTCTTC	CASTLDREPYNEQFF
TRBV5-6	TRBJ2-1	TRBD1	-	TGTGCCAGCAGCTTGGAAGTAGGGGGCCCCTACAATGAGCAGTTCTTC	CASSLEVGGPYNEQFF
TRBV28	TRBJ1-2	-	-	TGTGCCAGCAGTTTAGACACAGTGGGCTATGGCTACACCTTC	CASSLDTVGYGYTF
TRBV18	TRBJ1-3	-	-	TGTGCCAGCTCACCAGATAGCTCTGGAAACACCATATATTTT	CASSPDSSGNTIYF
TRBV9	TRBJ2-7	TRBD2	-	TGTGCCAGCAGCGAAAGGGGAGGGCGATCTGCCTCCTACGAGCAGTACTTC	CASSERGGRSASYEQYF
TRBV10-1	TRBJ2-1	TRBD2	once	TGCGCCAGCAGTGAGTCCAGCGGGGGCTACAATGAGCAGTTCTTC	CASSESSGGYNEQFF
TRBV7-2	TRBJ2-7	TRBD2	once	TGTGCCAGCAGCTTAGAGAATCTGGGCGGGGGGAGCTCCTACGAGCAGTACTTC	CASSLENLGGGSSYEQYF
TRBV19	TRBJ1-5	TRBD1	-	TGTGCCAGTAGTATTGCGGGACAGTCGTTTCGGAATCAGCCCCAGCATTTT	CASSIAGQSFRNQPQHF
TRBV28	TRBJ2-7	TRBD1	once	TGTGCCAGCAAGAACCTCGGGACAGCCCACTTC	CASKNLGTAHF
TRBV7-9	TRBJ1-5	-	-	TGTGCCAGCAGCCCATTCAGCGCTAGCAATCAGCCCCAGCATTTT	CASSPFSASNQPQHF
TRBV18	TRBJ2-7	TRBD2	once	TGTGCCAGCTCTCCCTCTGGGGCGGGGGCCTACGAGCAGTACTTC	CASSPSGAGAYEQYF
TRBV28	TRBJ2-3	-	-	TGTGCCATCTCCCGCGCAGGGCAAACAGATACGCAGTATTTT	CAISRAGQTDTQYF
TRBV20-1	TRBJ2-7	-	-	TGCAGCACCCAGGGTTACGAGCAGTACTTC	CSTQGYEQYF
TRBV4-1	TRBJ1-4	-	-	TGCGCCAGCAGCCGGACAGTTGCGGTTCCGAATGAAAAACTGTTTTTT	CASSRTVAVPNEKLFF
TRBV7-2	TRBJ1-1	-	-	TGTGCCAGCAGAATCAAGAACACTGAAGCTTTCTTT	CASRIKNTEAFF
TRBV29-1	TRBJ1-1	-	-	TGCAGCGTTGAGAGGCTAAACACTGAAGCTTTCTTT	CSVERLNTEAFF
TRBV5-4	TRBJ2-1	-	once	TGTGCCAGCAGCTGGGGTTTACAGGGAGATGAGCAGTTCTTC	CASSWGLQGDEQFF
TRBV6-6	TRBJ2-1	TRBD2	-	TGTGCCAGCAGGGGGCCGGCTAGCGGGAGAAGTGAGCAGTTCTTC	CASRGPASGRSEQFF
TRBV2	TRBJ1-3	-	few	TGTGCCAGCACCGAAACCGGGTTCTCTGGAAACACCATATATTTT	CASTETGFSGNTIYF
TRBV7-9	TRBJ1-5	-	once	TGTGCCAGCAGCTTGGGAGGGGCAGGACAGCCCCAGCATTTT	CASSLGGAGQPQHF